A single sample gave rise to the 22 T cell receptor beta chains below, sequenced in a study of low-dose radiotherapy and immunotherapy resistance in tumors. Alpha- and beta-chain coverage of first-strand cDNA came from TRAV- and TRBV-specific primers. The authors ran around 19 PCR cycles to amplify TCRs with a constant-region primer and V-primer adapter. TCRdb re-called the reads through MiXCR, storing one row per CDR3 protein. This sample carries 85,000 to 95,000 distinct CDR3 sequences, more than 7.5% of them seen once, and the ten largest clones take around 0.93%. As to time point: before trial treatment. This sample comprised PBMCs, obtained before treatment. These receptors were collected from a male donor with prostate cancer.

This clonotype was counted at least ten times. The chain links TRBV11-2 to TRBJ2-1; 13 nucleotides agree with TRBD2. The length of the CDR3 is 15 residues. V was pared by 5 bases and J by 6 bases, with 4 bases of the junction left unmatched. Per the germline V gene, CDR1 is SGHAT and CDR2 is FQNNGV. The CDR3 spells CASSLWTSGSNEQFF. The CDR3 coding sequence is TGTGCCAGCAGCCTATGGACTAGCGGGAGCAATGAGCAGTTCTTC.

This clonotype was observed many times. The chain carries TRBV28 and TRBJ1-5; a weak D match, TRBD1 (5 bases). The V gene lost 6 bases and the J gene lost 1 base, with 10 bases spanning the gap. Germline CDR1 and CDR2: MDHEN and SYDVKM. This CDR3 has 14 residues. The CDR3 spells CASRTASSNQPQHF. CDR3 DNA sequence: TGTGCCAGCAGGACAGCTTCGAGCAATCAGCCCCAGCATTTT.

This clonotype was seen at least ten times. The V and J genes are TRBV6-1 and TRBJ2-1, with TRBD2 matching over 11 bases. This CDR3 is built from 15 residues. Germline CDR1 reads MNHNS; CDR2 reads SASEGT. The ends lost 5 bases at V and 2 bases at J; junction bases unmatched: 2. The CDR3 region has the DNA TGTGCCAGCAGTCAACTAGCGGGAGCCTACAATGAGCAGTTCTTC. Protein sequence: CASSQLAGAYNEQFF.

The rearrangement links TRBV19 to TRBJ2-1, with TRBD2 identical over 9 bases. The CDR3 has 15 residues. Trimming cost V 3 bases and J 7 bases; bases outside gene matches: 7. Germline lookup yields CDR1 LNHDA and CDR2 SQIVND (reference sequence). This chain's CDR3 is CASSITGLAQNEQFF. In DNA form, the CDR3 reads TGTGCCAGTAGTATTACGGGACTAGCCCAAAATGAGCAGTTCTTC.

This clonotype was counted at least ten times. The J gene is TRBJ1-3, the V gene TRBV4-2, with unresolved D. The CDR3 is 14 residues long. Germline CDR1 is LGHNA and CDR2 is YNFKEQ. The V gene lost 1 base and the J gene lost 1 base, with 5 bases spanning the gap. The CDR3 is CASSQVSSGNTIYF. The CDR3 bases are TGTGCCAGCAGCCAAGTTTCATCTGGAAACACCATATATTTT.

This clonotype was seen at least ten times. The CDR3 DNA follows: TGTGCCAGCAATCCTAGAACTAGCACAGATACGCAGTATTTT. It specifies CASNPRTSTDTQYF. The chain combines TRBV2 with TRBJ2-3; D call uncertain. The CDR3 extends over 14 amino acids. Germline CDR1 SNHLY, CDR2 FYNNEI. V lost 7 bases, J lost 0 bases, and 11 bases lay in between.

The sample holds many counts of this clonotype. The chain carries TRBV4-1 and TRBJ2-3; maybe TRBD2 (6 bases). The CDR3 covers 15 residues. V lost 1 base and J lost 6, with 14 bases in between. Looked up from germline, CDR1 is MGHRA and CDR2 is YSYEKL. CDR3 sequence: CASSQGIRELDTQYF. As DNA, the CDR3 is TGCGCCAGCAGCCAAGGGATTCGGGAGCTGGATACGCAGTATTTT.

The sample holds many counts of this clonotype. The chain carries TRBV25-1 and TRBJ2-3; D assignment may be TRBD1 or TRBD2 (6 bases each). The germline V gene has CDR1 MGHDK and CDR2 SYGVNS. Trimming removed 2 bases from V and 9 bases from J, with 18 bases in between. The CDR3 covers 15 residues. The CDR3 here is CASSEAWGARATQYF. The CDR3 DNA reads as TGTGCCAGCAGTGAAGCGTGGGGGGCTCGGGCGACGCAGTATTTT.

This clonotype was recorded many times. CDR3 residues: CASSLSGRGTGELFF. The CDR3 DNA reads as TGTGCCAGCAGCTTGAGCGGGAGAGGCACCGGGGAGCTGTTTTTT. This chain joins TRBV5-4 and TRBJ2-2; TRBD2 agrees at 8 bases. Germline-derived CDR1 and CDR2 are SGHNT and YYREEE (reference sequence). The trim removed 1 base at V and 4 bases at J, leaving 3 bases unmatched. CDR3 length equals 15 residues.

This clonotype appeared many times. This chain connects TRBV7-2 to TRBJ1-5; D possibly corresponds to TRBD1 (5 bases). The CDR3 has 15 residues. Germline V gives CDR1 SGHTA, CDR2 FQGNSA. The V end lost 1 base, the J end lost 4 bases, and 11 bases lay between the germline ends. In DNA, the CDR3 is TGTGCCAGCAGCTTAGTTCAGGGTAGTAATCAGCCCCAGCATTTT. As protein: CASSLVQGSNQPQHF.

This clonotype was seen many times. The chain carries TRBV10-3 and TRBJ1-5, with 8 bases fitting TRBD1. Germline CDR1 reads ENHRY; CDR2 reads SYGVKD. With V trimmed by 4 bases and J by 5 bases, 7 bases remained unmatched. This CDR3 contains 15 residues. CDR3 sequence (DNA): TGTGCCATCAGTGGCGGACAGGGAGTGGATCAGCCCCAGCATTTT. Its protein is CAISGGQGVDQPQHF.

With regard to this clonotype: A clone one base away is much larger, so this may be a read error. This chain joins TRBV27 and TRBJ2-3, with 7 bases matching TRBD1. The CDR3 covers 13 residues. Germline V gene lookup returns CDR1 MNHEY and CDR2 SMNVEV (reference sequence). CDR3 amino acids: CASGTTGEDMQYF. CDR3 DNA sequence: TGTGCCAGCGGTACAACAGGGGAAGATATGCAGTATTTT.

This clonotype has a count of ten or more. V and J are TRBV6-2 or TRBV6-3 and TRBJ2-2; tentatively, D is TRBD2 (6 bases). The V end lost 3 bases, the J end lost 2 bases, and 13 bases lay between the germline ends. Germline V gives CDR1 MNHEY, CDR2 SVGEGT. The CDR3 loop spans 16 amino acids. CDR3 region: CASSYNTGGNTGELFF. CDR3 sequence (DNA): TGTGCCAGCAGTTATAATACCGGGGGTAACACCGGGGAGCTGTTTTTT.

At least ten counts were recorded for this clonotype. The chain combines TRBV14 with TRBJ2-3; 14 bases match TRBD2. V dropped 2 bases and J dropped 10; count of bases not matched to a gene: 2. The germline V gene encodes CDR1 SGHDN and CDR2 FVKESK. This CDR3 is built from 14 residues. The CDR3 reads CASSQPGLAGAQYF. CDR3 in DNA: TGTGCCAGCAGCCAACCGGGACTAGCGGGAGCGCAGTATTTT.

The rearrangement uses TRBV9 and TRBJ2-7; the match to TRBD2 covers 9 bases. The CDR3 totals 15 residues. Per germline, CDR1 SGDLS and CDR2 YYNGEE. V lost 1 base and J lost 2; bases outside the gene matches: 4. CDR3 nucleotides: TGTGCCAGCAGCGTAAGCGGGACTAGCACCTACGAGCAGTACTTC. This codes for CASSVSGTSTYEQYF.

This clonotype was seen at least ten times. This chain links TRBV20-1 with TRBJ2-3; TRBD1 might be the D (6 bases). The germline V gene encodes CDR1 DFQATT and CDR2 SNEGSKA (reference sequence). This CDR3 contains 15 residues. The ends were cut back, 3 bases at V and 4 bases at J, with 17 bases in the middle. The CDR3 DNA follows: TGCAGTGCTAGCCCCGAGGGGGAGCCCCCAGATACGCAGTATTTT. Amino acid sequence: CSASPEGEPPDTQYF.

This clonotype was seen many times. V gene TRBV6-6 combines with J gene TRBJ2-1; TRBD2 matches at 8 bases. J was trimmed by 4 bases and V by 4 bases; bases with no gene match: 6. The CDR3 length is 15 residues. Looked up from germline, CDR1 is MNHNY and CDR2 is SVGAGI (reference sequence). In nucleotides, the CDR3 is TGTGCCAGCAGTTTCACTAGCGGCGTTTACAATGAGCAGTTCTTC. Its translation is CASSFTSGVYNEQFF.

Notes on this clonotype: A far larger clone lies a single base away; this is likely a read error. V and J are TRBV6-8 and TRBJ2-7; 8 nucleotides match TRBD2. There are 16 residues in the CDR3. Germline CDR1 is MNHGY and CDR2 is SAAAGT. The CDR3 reads CVSSQTLAAISYEQYF. CDR3 nucleotide sequence: TGTGTCAGCAGTCAAACACTAGCGGCTATCTCCTACGAGCAGTACTTC.

This clonotype was picked up many times. The chain links TRBV28 to TRBJ1-4, with D possibly TRBD1 on 5 matching bases. Trimming left V 7 bases short and J 6 bases short, with 15 bases between. The CDR3 loop spans 14 amino acids. Germline V gene sequence: CDR1 MDHEN, CDR2 SYDVKM. Here the CDR3 reads CASKATGRDEKLFF. The CDR3 DNA reads TGTGCCAGCAAGGCAACTGGCAGGGATGAAAAACTGTTTTTT.

This clonotype showed up many times. The chain employs TRBV28 and TRBJ2-1; D remains unclear. The CDR3 length is 12 residues. In germline, CDR1 is MDHEN, CDR2 SYDVKM. Trimming took off 6 bases at V and 6 bases at J, with 9 bases between the two ends. Written as DNA, the CDR3 is TGTGCCAGCAGCTTGCTTGCCAATGAGCAGTTCTTC. Its translation is CASSLLANEQFF.

This clonotype was recorded many times. The rearrangement uses TRBV18 and TRBJ1-3; 9 bases align to TRBD1. V lost 5 bases to trimming and J lost 4 bases; unmatched junction nucleotides: 6. CDR3 length: 15 amino acids. Germline values: CDR1 KGHSH, CDR2 LQKENI. CDR3 sequence: CASSAGQGAGNTIYF. In nucleotides, the CDR3 is TGTGCCAGCTCAGCGGGACAGGGTGCCGGAAACACCATATATTTT.

This clonotype was seen ten or more times. V gene TRBV12-5 combines with J gene TRBJ2-1, with D possibly being TRBD2 (6 bases). Germline CDR1 is LGHNT and CDR2 is FRNRAP. V lost 3 bases and J lost 7, with 10 bases in between. The CDR3 length is 13 residues. In DNA, the CDR3 is TGTGCTAGTGGTTTTGCGGGATCAAATGAGCAGTTCTTC. Amino acids: CASGFAGSNEQFF.